These 3 T cell receptor beta chains originate from one sample sequenced in a study of lymphopenia after photon versus proton radiotherapy. The repertoire was sequenced with immunoSEQ multiplex PCR; TCRdb's copy has only in-frame clones and lacks some. The sample includes roughly 30,000 clones, roughly 87% of them seen just once. The specimen was peripheral blood, collected from a patient treated with proton-based radiotherapy. The receptors originated from a woman aged 60-70 years with cholangiocarcinoma. Some clones in this sample may be carry-over from other donors' samples.

V and J are TRBV6-5 and TRBJ2-1, with D uncertain. CDR1 and CDR2 (germline): MNHEY, SVGAGI. The germline V and J ends were trimmed by 10 bases and 0 bases, with 13 bases remaining between them. The CDR3 sequence is 14 residues long. In DNA form, the CDR3 reads TGTGCCACTCACGACACCAGCTCCTACAATGAGCAGTTCTTC. Its protein is CATHDTSSYNEQFF.

The V and J genes are TRBV19 and TRBJ2-1, with 8 bases lining up with TRBD2. The CDR3 has 17 amino acids. V lost 5 bases to trimming and J lost 3 bases; unmatched junction nucleotides: 12. Germline CDR1 LNHDA, CDR2 SQIVND (reference sequence). The CDR3 region is CASSRRVVAGIYNEQFF. DNA for the CDR3: TGTGCCAGTAGTCGCCGGGTGGTAGCGGGAATCTACAATGAGCAGTTCTTC.

The V and J genes are TRBV15 and TRBJ2-7, with D possibly matching TRBD2 (5 bases). V lost 4 bases and J lost 0, with 7 bases in between. This CDR3 is built from 13 residues. CDR1 is LNHNV and CDR2 is YYDKDF in the germline V gene (reference sequence). The CDR3 DNA reads as TGTGCCACCAGCACCGGGAACTCCTACGAGCAGTACTTC. Its translation: CATSTGNSYEQYF.